Below, 2 T cell receptor beta chains from the same sample are listed, as sequenced in a study of post-analysis software for immune sequencing data. Broader study findings: About five TRBV segments were more frequent in patients than controls; TRBV5-6, TRBV5-1 and TRBV20-1 belonged to this group.

Presence of unique molecular identifiers characterized the TCR beta cDNA libraries. TCRdb recomputed calls from the PCR reads with MiXCR, one row per CDR3 protein. The sample lists about 770,000 distinct CDR3 sequences, around 42% occurring once. These TCRs' antigens remain unknown. Source material: blood. Receptors were obtained from a girl under 18 with multiple sclerosis.

This clonotype was detected only a few times. J is TRBJ2-7 and V is TRBV20-1, with 10 nucleotides matching TRBD2. The CDR3 consists of 14 residues. Germline CDR1 reads DFQATT; CDR2 reads SNEGSKA (reference sequence). The CDR3 sequence is CRARQREGPYEQYF. CDR3 bases: TGCAGGGCCCGCCAGCGGGAGGGCCCCTACGAGCAGTACTTC.

The chain employs TRBV20-1 and TRBJ2-1, with D possibly matching TRBD2 (5 bases). The CDR3 is 14 amino acids. The V gene's germline CDR1 is DFQATT and CDR2 SNEGSKA (reference sequence). Between the trimmed V and J ends, which lost 3 bases and 2 bases, there was a span of 11 bases. The CDR3 DNA follows: TGCAGTGCTAGTACGGGATCTACCTACAATGAGCAGTTCTTC. It yields the protein CSASTGSTYNEQFF.